This T cell receptor (beta chain) was found in a study of PD-L1 blockade in urothelial cancer. Looking at the study overall: Of prior chemotherapy regimens, patients had received between 0 and 3. Blood analysis was done at 3 weeks (second dose) and 6 weeks after treatment began.

As to time point: peripheral blood 6 weeks after treatment start. All patients carried locally advanced or metastatic urothelial carcinoma. Pretreatment and on-treatment samples were taken, numbering 1 to 8 per patient. Generated by immunoSEQ multiplex PCR, the TCRdb table keeps only in-frame clones and is missing some. The table has some 120,000 clones, roughly 90% seen once. Germline loops: CDR1 SGDLS, CDR2 YYNGEE. The CDR3 totals 14 residues. Trimming at V came to 5 bases and at J to 5 bases, leaving 6 bases not matched to a gene. Material: PBMCs, obtained around atezolizumab (anti-PD-L1) treatment. This clonotype was sampled from a man in his fifties or sixties with urothelial cancer. J is TRBJ1-4 and V is TRBV9; TRBD1 agrees at 7 bases. The CDR3: CASSRGTENEKLFF. CDR3 bases: TGTGCCAGCAGTAGAGGGACAGAGAATGAAAAACTGTTTTTT.